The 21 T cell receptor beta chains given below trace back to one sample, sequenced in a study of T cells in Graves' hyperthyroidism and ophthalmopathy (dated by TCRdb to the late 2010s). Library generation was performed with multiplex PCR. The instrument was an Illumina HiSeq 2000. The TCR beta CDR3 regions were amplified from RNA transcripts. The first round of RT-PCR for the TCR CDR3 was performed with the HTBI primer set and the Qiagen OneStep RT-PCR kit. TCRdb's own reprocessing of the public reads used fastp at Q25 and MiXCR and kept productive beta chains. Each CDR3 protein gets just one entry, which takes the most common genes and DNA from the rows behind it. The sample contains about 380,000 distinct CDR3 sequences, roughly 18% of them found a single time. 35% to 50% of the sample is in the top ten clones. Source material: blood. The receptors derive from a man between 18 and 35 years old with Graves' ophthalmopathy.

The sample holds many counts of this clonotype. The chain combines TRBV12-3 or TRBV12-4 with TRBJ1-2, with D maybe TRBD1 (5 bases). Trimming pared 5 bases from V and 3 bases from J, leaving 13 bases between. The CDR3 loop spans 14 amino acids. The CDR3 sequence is CASSARDGYYGYTF. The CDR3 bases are TGTGCCAGCAGTGCCCGGGACGGGTACTATGGCTACACCTTC.

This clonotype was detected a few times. Here the CDR3 reads CASSADRLNQPQHF. The CDR3 DNA reads as TGTGCCAGTAGTGCCGACAGACTAAATCAGCCCCAGCATTTT. V and J are TRBV19 and TRBJ1-5; a weak D match, TRBD1 (5 bases). Germline loops: CDR1 LNHDA, CDR2 SQIVND (reference sequence). CDR3 length: 14 residues. V gave up 5 bases and J gave up 4 bases, with 12 bases separating them.

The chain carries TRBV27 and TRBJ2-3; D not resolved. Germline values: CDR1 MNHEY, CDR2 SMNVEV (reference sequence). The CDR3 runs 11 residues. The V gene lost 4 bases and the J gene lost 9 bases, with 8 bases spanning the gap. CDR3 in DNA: TGTGCCAGCAGTTCCACCCTCACGCAGTATTTT. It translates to CASSSTLTQYF.

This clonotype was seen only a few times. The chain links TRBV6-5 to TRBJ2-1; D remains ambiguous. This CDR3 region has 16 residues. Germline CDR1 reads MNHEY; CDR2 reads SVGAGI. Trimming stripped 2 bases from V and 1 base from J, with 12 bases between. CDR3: CASSYKRLYSYNEQFF. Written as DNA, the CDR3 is TGTGCCAGCAGTTACAAAAGGCTATATTCCTACAATGAGCAGTTCTTC.

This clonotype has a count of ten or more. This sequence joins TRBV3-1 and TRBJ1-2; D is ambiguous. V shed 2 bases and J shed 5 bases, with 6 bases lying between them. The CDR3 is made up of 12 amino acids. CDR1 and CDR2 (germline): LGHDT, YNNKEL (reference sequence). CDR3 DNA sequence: TGTGCCAGCAGCCAACCTGGATATGGCTACACCTTC. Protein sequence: CASSQPGYGYTF. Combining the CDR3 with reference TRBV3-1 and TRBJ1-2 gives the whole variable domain DTAVSQTPKYLVTQMGNDKSIKCEQNLGHDTMYWYKQDSKKFLKIMFSYNNKELIINETVPNRFSPKSPDKAHLNLHINSLELGDSAVYFCASSQPGYGYTFGSGTRLTVV.

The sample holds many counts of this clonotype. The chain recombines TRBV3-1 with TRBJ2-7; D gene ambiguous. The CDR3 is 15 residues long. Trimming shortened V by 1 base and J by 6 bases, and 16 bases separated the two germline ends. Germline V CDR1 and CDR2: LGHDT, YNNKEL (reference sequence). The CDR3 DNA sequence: TGTGCCAGCAGCCAAGTTTGGAATCGGGTTACCGAGCAGTACTTC. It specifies CASSQVWNRVTEQYF.

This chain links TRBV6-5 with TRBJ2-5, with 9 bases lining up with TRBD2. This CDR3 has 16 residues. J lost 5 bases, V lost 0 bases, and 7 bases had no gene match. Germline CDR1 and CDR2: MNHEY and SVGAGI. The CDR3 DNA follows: TGTGCCAGCAGTTACTCAGGCGGGGGGGCGATGGAGACCCAGTACTTC. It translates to CASSYSGGGAMETQYF.

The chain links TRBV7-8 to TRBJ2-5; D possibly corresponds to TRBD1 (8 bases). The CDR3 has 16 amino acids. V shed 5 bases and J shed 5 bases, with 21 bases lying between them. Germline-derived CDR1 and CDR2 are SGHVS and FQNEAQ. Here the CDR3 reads CASSPRGRGWGETQYF. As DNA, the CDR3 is TGTGCCAGCAGCCCCAGGGGGCGGGGGTGGGGGGAGACCCAGTACTTC.

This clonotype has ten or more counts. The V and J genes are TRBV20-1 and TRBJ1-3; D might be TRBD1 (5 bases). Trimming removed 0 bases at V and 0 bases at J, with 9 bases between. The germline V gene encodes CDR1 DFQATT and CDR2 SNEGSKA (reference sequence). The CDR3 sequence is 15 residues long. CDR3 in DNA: TGCAGTGCTAGAGATTACGGACACTCTGGAAACACCATATATTTT. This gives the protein CSARDYGHSGNTIYF.

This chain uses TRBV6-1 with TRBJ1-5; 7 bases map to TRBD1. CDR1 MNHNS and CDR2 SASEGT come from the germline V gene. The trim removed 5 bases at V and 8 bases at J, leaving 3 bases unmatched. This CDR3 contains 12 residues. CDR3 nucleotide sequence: TGTGCCAGCAGTCGGGACAGCGAGCCCCAGCATTTT. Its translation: CASSRDSEPQHF.

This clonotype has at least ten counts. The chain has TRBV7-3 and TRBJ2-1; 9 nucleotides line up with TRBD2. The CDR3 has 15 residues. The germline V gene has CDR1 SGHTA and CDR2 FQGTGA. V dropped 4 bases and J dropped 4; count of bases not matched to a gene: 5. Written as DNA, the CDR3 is TGTGCCAGCAGCTCGACTAGCGGCGAGTACAATGAGCAGTTCTTC. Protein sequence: CASSSTSGEYNEQFF.

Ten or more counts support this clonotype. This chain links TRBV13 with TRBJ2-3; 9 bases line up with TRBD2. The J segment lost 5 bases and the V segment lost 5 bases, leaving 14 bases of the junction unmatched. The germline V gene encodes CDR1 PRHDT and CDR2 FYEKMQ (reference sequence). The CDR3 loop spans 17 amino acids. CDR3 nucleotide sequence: TGTGCCAGCAGCCCCCGTGAAGCTAGCGGGGCAGTAGATACGCAGTATTTT. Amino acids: CASSPREASGAVDTQYF.

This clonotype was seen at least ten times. The CDR3 DNA follows: TGCAGTGCTAGAGTACCCGACAGGGGAGACACTGAAGCTTTCTTT. This translates into CSARVPDRGDTEAFF. The V call is TRBV20-1, the J call TRBJ1-1; 8 bases match TRBD1. The V gene end was trimmed by 1 base and the J gene end by 3 bases; junction bases not matched to a gene: 7. In germline, CDR1 is DFQATT, CDR2 SNEGSKA (reference sequence). The CDR3 sequence is 15 residues long.

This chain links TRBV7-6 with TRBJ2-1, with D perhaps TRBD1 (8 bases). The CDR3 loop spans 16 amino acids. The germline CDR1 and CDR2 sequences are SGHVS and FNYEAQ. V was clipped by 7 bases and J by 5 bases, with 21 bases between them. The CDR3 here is CASIKQGGVSDNEQFF. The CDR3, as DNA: TGTGCCAGCATCAAACAGGGGGGGGTCTCTGACAATGAGCAGTTCTTC. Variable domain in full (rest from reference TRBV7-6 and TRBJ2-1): GAGVSQSPRYKVTKRGQDVALRCDPISGHVSLYWYRQALGQGPEFLTYFNYEAQQDKSGLPNDRFSAERPEGSISTLTIQRTEQRDSAMYRCASIKQGGVSDNEQFFGPGTRLTVL.

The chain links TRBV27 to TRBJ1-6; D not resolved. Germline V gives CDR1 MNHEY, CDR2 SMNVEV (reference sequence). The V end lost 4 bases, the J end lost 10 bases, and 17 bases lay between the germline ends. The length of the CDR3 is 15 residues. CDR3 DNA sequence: TGTGCCAGCAGTTCTAGGGAGCTCCAGTGGTCACCCCTCCACTTT. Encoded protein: CASSSRELQWSPLHF.

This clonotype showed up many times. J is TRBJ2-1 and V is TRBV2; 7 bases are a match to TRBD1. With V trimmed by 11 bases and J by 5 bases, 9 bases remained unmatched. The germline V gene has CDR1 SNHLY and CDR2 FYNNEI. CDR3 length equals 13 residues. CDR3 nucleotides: TGTGCCGAATCCGGGACAGAGAACAATGAGCAGTTCTTC. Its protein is CAESGTENNEQFF.

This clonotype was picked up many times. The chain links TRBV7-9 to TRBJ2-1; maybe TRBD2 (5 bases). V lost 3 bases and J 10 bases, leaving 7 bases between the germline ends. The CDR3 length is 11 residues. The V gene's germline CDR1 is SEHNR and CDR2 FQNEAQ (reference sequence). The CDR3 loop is CASSLSGEQFF. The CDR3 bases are TGTGCCAGCAGCTTGTCGGGAGAGCAGTTCTTC.

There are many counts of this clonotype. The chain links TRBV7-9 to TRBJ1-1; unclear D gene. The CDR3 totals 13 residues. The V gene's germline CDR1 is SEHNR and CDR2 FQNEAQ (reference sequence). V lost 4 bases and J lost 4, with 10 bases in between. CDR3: CASSSMEGTEAFF. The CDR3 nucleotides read TGTGCCAGCAGCTCCATGGAGGGCACTGAAGCTTTCTTT.

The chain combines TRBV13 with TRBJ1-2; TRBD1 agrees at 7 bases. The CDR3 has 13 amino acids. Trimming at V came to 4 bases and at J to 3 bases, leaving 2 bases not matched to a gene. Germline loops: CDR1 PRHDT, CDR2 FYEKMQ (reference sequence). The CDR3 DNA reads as TGTGCCAGCAGCTCACAGGGGCACTATGGCTACACCTTC. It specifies CASSSQGHYGYTF.

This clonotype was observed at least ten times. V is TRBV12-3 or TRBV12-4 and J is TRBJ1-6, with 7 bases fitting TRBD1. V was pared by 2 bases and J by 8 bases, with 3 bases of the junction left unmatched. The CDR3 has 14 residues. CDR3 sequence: CASSLRTGDSPLHF. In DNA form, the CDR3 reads TGTGCCAGCAGTTTAAGGACAGGAGATTCACCCCTCCACTTT.

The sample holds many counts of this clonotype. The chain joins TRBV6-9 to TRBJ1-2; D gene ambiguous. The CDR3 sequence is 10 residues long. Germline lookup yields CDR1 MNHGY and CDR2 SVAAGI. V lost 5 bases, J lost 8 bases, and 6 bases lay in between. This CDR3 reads CASSLAGYTF. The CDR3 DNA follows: TGTGCCAGCAGTCTGGCCGGCTACACCTTC.